This T cell receptor beta chain was captured by sequencing in a study of OX40 agonist ivuxolimab in advanced cancers. Study as a whole: A diagnosis of hepatocellular carcinoma, melanoma, renal cell or head and neck cancer was present in dose-escalation patients. Patients achieving partial responses numbered three: one hepatocellular carcinoma case and two cutaneous melanoma cases.

Study-level findings and limits: Researchers did not determine the expanded peripheral T cells' antigen specificity.

Sampled blood was obtained at baseline, cycle 4 day 1, and cycle 7 day 1. This CDR3 spans 12 amino acids. V dropped 6 bases and J dropped 0 bases, with 0 bases sitting between them. From germline, CDR1 is MNHEY and CDR2 SVGAGI. Of note for this clone: Its antigen is not known.

Generated by immunoSEQ multiplex PCR, the TCRdb table keeps only in-frame clones and is missing some. The sample records 20,000 to 30,000 clones, roughly three quarters being singletons. V usage is TRBV6-5 and J usage is TRBJ2-6; D is uncertain. The TCR comes from an adult with an advanced solid tumor such as melanoma, head and neck, liver or kidney cancer. The sample in question was CD4+ or CD8+ T cells sorted from blood, obtained in a trial of the OX40 agonist ivuxolimab. The chain's CDR3 is CASSSGANVLTF. CDR3 bases: TGTGCCAGCAGCTCTGGGGCCAACGTCCTGACTTTC.